This T cell receptor beta chain was identified in a study of Tregs in tolerant kidney transplant recipients. Clones were read by immunoSEQ multiplex PCR, and TCRdb kept only the in-frame ones, dropping some. The sample consists of over 85,000 clones, more than 85% of them appearing once. A word on this clone: Its antigen is undetermined.

Study-wide results and limits: Biological reproducibility was not directly addressed, but technical replication error appeared minimal.

Between the trimmed V and J ends, which lost 2 bases and 2 bases, there was a span of 15 bases. The CDR3 has 16 amino acids. From germline, CDR1 is ENHRY and CDR2 SYGVKD. Unstimulated regulatory T cells (CD4+CD25+CD127-), CD4+CD25- non-regulatory cells, CD4 and CD8 cells were FACS-sorted from thawed PBMCs. The V and J genes are TRBV10-3 and TRBJ2-5; D remains ambiguous. The material sequenced was CD4+ T cells from blood, taken before the transplant. The TCR comes from a human donor who received a combined kidney and bone marrow transplant. The CDR3 reads CAISELARNKQETQYF. The DNA of the CDR3 is TGTGCCATCAGTGAGCTCGCCCGAAACAAACAAGAGACCCAGTACTTC.